Listed here are 24 T cell receptor beta chains from one sample, sequenced in a study of beta chain features in type 1 diabetes. Investigators reverse transcribed all isolated RNA, so they sequenced expressed TCRB transcripts. The method was immunoSEQ multiplex PCR; TCRdb's version includes in-frame clones alone and lacks a portion of them. The sample contains 220,000 or so clones, under 70% of which appear only once. Sequenced sample: naive CD4+ T cells from blood. Every receptor here comes from a man between 25 and 39 years old in good health.

This clone was seen only once. V and J are TRBV7-9 and TRBJ2-5; possibly TRBD1 for D (6 bases). Trimming cost V 7 bases and J 1 base, with 16 bases left between them. The CDR3 spans 15 residues. Per germline, CDR1 SEHNR and CDR2 FQNEAQ (reference sequence). The CDR3 here is CASNLQGLAQETQYF. In nucleotides, the CDR3 is TGTGCCAGCAACCTACAGGGTCTCGCCCAAGAGACCCAGTACTTC.

This chain joins TRBV27 and TRBJ2-3; D tentatively reads TRBD1 or TRBD2 (5 bases each). Trimming shortened V by 4 bases and J by 0 bases, and 11 bases separated the two germline ends. CDR3 length equals 15 residues. CDR1 and CDR2 (germline): MNHEY, SMNVEV (reference sequence). The CDR3 DNA is TGTGCCAGCAGTTATAGGGGACCTAGCACAGATACGCAGTATTTT. This translates into CASSYRGPSTDTQYF.

About this clone itself: In the same sample, other DNA sequences code for this CDR3. The V and J genes are TRBV9 and TRBJ2-3; the D is unclear. The CDR3 loop spans 11 amino acids. CDR1 is SGDLS and CDR2 is YYNGEE in the germline V gene. With 0 bases removed from V and 6 bases from J, the gap between germline ends came to 2 bases. The DNA for the CDR3 is TGTGCCAGCAGCGTAGAGGATACGCAGTATTTT. Translating gives CASSVEDTQYF. Full variable domain (missing parts from reference TRBV9 and TRBJ2-3): DSGVTQTPKHLITATGQRVTLRCSPRSGDLSVYWYQQSLDQGLQFLIQYYNGEERAKGNILERFSAQQFPDLHSELNLSSLELGDSALYFCASSVEDTQYFGPGTRLTVL.

This chain's CDR3 is CAWSVGVAFF. The CDR3 coding sequence is TGTGCCTGGAGTGTCGGGGTGGCTTTCTTT. The chain uses TRBV30 and TRBJ1-1; D is uncertain. Germline V gives CDR1 GTSNPN, CDR2 SVGIG (reference sequence). V was shortened by 0 bases and J by 11 bases, with 7 bases between the two germline ends. CDR3 length: 10 residues. The full variable domain, completed using reference TRBV30 and TRBJ1-1, is SQTIHQWPATLVQPVGSPLSLECTVEGTSNPNLYWYRQAAGRGLQLLFYSVGIGQISSEVPQNLSASRPQDRQFILSSKKLLLSDSGFYLCAWSVGVAFFGQGTRLTVV.

This clone was picked up one time. The rearrangement joins TRBV29-1 to TRBJ2-5; D gene unclear. V was trimmed by 1 base and J by 6 bases, leaving 12 bases between them. CDR3 length equals 13 residues. Germline V lookup: CDR1 SQVTM, CDR2 ANQGSEA. DNA for the CDR3: TGCAGCGTTGAAGGGCAGATCAGAAAGACCCAGTACTTC. This encodes CSVEGQIRKTQYF.

This sequence joins TRBV9 and TRBJ2-3, with 12 positions matching TRBD2. Germline CDR1 is SGDLS and CDR2 is YYNGEE. This CDR3 comprises 16 residues. Losses at the gene ends were 3 bases for V and 2 bases for J; bases not matched to a gene: 4. For the CDR3, the DNA is TGTGCCAGCAGCGGGACTAGCGGGATTTTCACAGATACGCAGTATTTT. Translating gives CASSGTSGIFTDTQYF.

The chain employs TRBV28 and TRBJ2-5; 8 bases match TRBD2. The CDR3 consists of 12 residues. Trimming took 6 bases from V and 5 from J; bases not matched to a gene: 2. CDR1 and CDR2 (germline): MDHEN, SYDVKM. The CDR3 nucleotides read TGTGCCAGCAGGACTAGCGAGGAGACCCAGTACTTC. This codes for CASRTSEETQYF.

The count of this clone is one. This sequence joins TRBV4-1 and TRBJ1-2, with D possibly matching TRBD1 (5 bases). The CDR3 loop spans 14 amino acids. Trimming removed 3 bases from V and 5 bases from J, with 13 bases in between. Germline V CDR1 and CDR2: MGHRA, YSYEKL. CDR3 sequence reads: CASSHPAGGYGYTF. DNA for the CDR3: TGCGCCAGCAGCCACCCGGCCGGGGGGTATGGCTACACCTTC.

The chain is built from TRBV5-1 and TRBJ2-5; the match to TRBD2 covers 8 bases. The CDR3 is 14 residues long. The V segment lost 2 bases and the J segment 3 bases; nucleotides outside the gene matches: 3. Germline V gene sequence: CDR1 SGHRS, CDR2 YFSETQ. The CDR3 DNA reads TGCGCCAGCAGCTTCTTGACTAGCGAAGAGACCCAGTACTTC. Its translation is CASSFLTSEETQYF.

The chain has TRBV7-9 and TRBJ1-1; D is perhaps TRBD1 (6 bases). Trimming removed 1 base from V and 4 bases from J, with 10 bases in between. This CDR3 has 14 residues. Looked up from germline, CDR1 is SEHNR and CDR2 is FQNEAQ (reference sequence). In nucleotides, the CDR3 is TGTGCCAGCAGCTTAGAAGGGGGGACCACTGAAGCTTTCTTT. Translating it yields CASSLEGGTTEAFF.

The chain joins TRBV7-2 to TRBJ2-6; no clear D. The CDR3 totals 14 residues. Germline V gene data show CDR1 as SGHTA and CDR2 as FQGNSA. V lost 5 bases and J 1 base, leaving 6 bases between the germline ends. CDR3 residues: CASSPASGANVLTF. In nucleotides, the CDR3 is TGTGCCAGCAGCCCCGCTTCTGGGGCCAACGTCCTGACTTTC.

This chain connects TRBV28 to TRBJ2-1; 7 nucleotides agree with TRBD1. Germline CDR1 and CDR2: MDHEN and SYDVKM. V gave up 7 bases and J gave up 6 bases; unmatched junction bases: 3. The CDR3 loop spans 12 amino acids. CDR3: CASTGTVNEQFF. For the CDR3, the DNA is TGTGCCAGCACAGGGACAGTCAATGAGCAGTTCTTC.

The V and J genes are TRBV6-5 and TRBJ1-2; D is unclear. V lost 5 bases and J lost 6, with 16 bases in between. The CDR3 has 14 residues. CDR1 and CDR2 (germline): MNHEY, SVGAGI. CDR3 in amino acids: CASSEGKLRDGYTF. The CDR3, as DNA: TGTGCCAGCAGTGAAGGAAAACTGAGGGATGGCTACACCTTC.

Comment on this clone: The same CDR3 arises from other DNA sequences in this sample as well. CDR3: CASSSGTGNQPQHF. For the CDR3, the DNA is TGTGCCAGCAGCTCCGGGACAGGGAATCAGCCCCAGCATTTT. The genes are TRBV7-9 and TRBJ1-5, with 9 nucleotides matching TRBD1. This CDR3 spans 14 amino acids. CDR1 SEHNR and CDR2 FQNEAQ come from the germline V gene (reference sequence). V shed 4 bases and J 4 bases; nucleotides not matched to a gene: 2.

This chain uses TRBV29-1 with TRBJ2-5; TRBD1 might be the D (5 bases). In germline, CDR1 is SQVTM, CDR2 ANQGSEA. The length of the CDR3 is 12 residues. V gave up 5 bases and J gave up 1 base, with 8 bases separating them. CDR3 loop: CSVLTVQETQYF. CDR3 in DNA: TGCAGCGTTCTGACAGTCCAAGAGACCCAGTACTTC.

The V call is TRBV15, the J call TRBJ2-7, with 7 bases lining up with TRBD1. Germline loops: CDR1 LNHNV, CDR2 YYDKDF (reference sequence). The J segment lost 0 bases and the V segment lost 5 bases, leaving 4 bases of the junction unmatched. The CDR3 length is 14 residues. CDR3 sequence (DNA): TGTGCCACCAGCCCCCAGGGGGACTCCTACGAGCAGTACTTC. Translation gives CATSPQGDSYEQYF.

The chain uses TRBV6-5 and TRBJ2-4; 8 positions match TRBD2. CDR1 is MNHEY and CDR2 is SVGAGI in the germline V gene. The CDR3 is 15 residues long. With 6 bases clipped from V and 3 bases from J, the junction kept 7 bases outside the gene matches. CDR3 coding DNA: TGTGCCAGCAGCGACTTAGCGGGGAACAAAAACATTCAGTACTTC. It is translated as CASSDLAGNKNIQYF.

This clone was recorded a few times. The chain carries TRBV11-2 and TRBJ2-1; possible D gene TRBD2, 5 bases. Trimming removed 5 bases from V and 8 bases from J, with 19 bases in between. Germline-derived CDR1 and CDR2 are SGHAT and FQNNGV. CDR3 size: 15 residues. CDR3: CASSLTGVRVDEQFF. CDR3 sequence (DNA): TGTGCCAGCAGCCTCACCGGGGTACGGGTCGATGAGCAGTTCTTC.

The rearrangement uses TRBV30 and TRBJ2-7; no clear D gene. With 5 bases removed from V and 2 bases from J, the gap between germline ends came to 13 bases. Per the germline V gene, CDR1 is GTSNPN and CDR2 is SVGIG (reference sequence). The CDR3 is 13 residues long. The CDR3 DNA is TGTGCCTGGGCCCGCGTTGCCCCCTACGAGCAGTACTTC. It encodes CAWARVAPYEQYF.

This chain joins TRBV5-6 and TRBJ2-7, with D hard to call. The V end was cut by 0 bases, the J end by 0 bases, with 7 bases between. In germline, CDR1 is SGHDT, CDR2 YYEEEE. This CDR3 comprises 14 residues. The CDR3 nucleotides read TGTGCCAGCAGCTTGGAACACAGCTCCTACGAGCAGTACTTC. It translates to CASSLEHSSYEQYF.

A single count supports this clone. This sequence joins TRBV11-2 and TRBJ2-7, with D perhaps matching TRBD2 (5 bases). CDR3 length: 12 amino acids. Trimming shortened V by 6 bases and J by 2 bases, and 8 bases separated the two germline ends. Germline loops: CDR1 SGHAT, CDR2 FQNNGV. CDR3 residues: CASRSGAYEQYF. CDR3 DNA sequence: TGTGCCAGCAGAAGCGGTGCCTACGAGCAGTACTTC.

CDR3 amino acids: CASSPWTAITDTQYF. Written as DNA, the CDR3 is TGTGCCAGCTCACCATGGACAGCCATAACAGATACGCAGTATTTT. V gene TRBV18 combines with J gene TRBJ2-3; D might be TRBD1 (6 bases). Trimming pared 2 bases from V and 3 bases from J, leaving 12 bases between. The length of the CDR3 is 15 residues. From germline, CDR1 is KGHSH and CDR2 LQKENI.

The V gene is TRBV5-4, the J gene TRBJ1-2; a possible D gene is TRBD1 (6 bases). V was trimmed by 4 bases and J by 5 bases, leaving 15 bases between them. The CDR3 loop spans 14 amino acids. The germline CDR1 and CDR2 sequences are SGHNT and YYREEE (reference sequence). In DNA form, the CDR3 reads TGTGCCAGCAGCGAAAAGACAGGATTATATGGCTACACCTTC. Its translation: CASSEKTGLYGYTF.

This clone has just a few counts. This chain links TRBV7-8 with TRBJ2-3; D perhaps matches TRBD2 (5 bases). V was clipped by 1 base and J by 9 bases, with 14 bases between them. The length of the CDR3 is 14 residues. The germline V gene has CDR1 SGHVS and CDR2 FQNEAQ. CDR3 in DNA: TGTGCCAGCAGCTTAGGACCCCTCTGGGAGACGCAGTATTTT. Protein sequence: CASSLGPLWETQYF.